The sequence of this T cell receptor beta chain was determined in a study of T cells after yellow fever vaccination (dated by TCRdb to 2018 to 2020). In terms of the full investigation: The SMART-Seq v4 Ultra Low Input RNA kit was used to prepare libraries from fractions with low cell numbers. To follow T-cell clones before and after both primary and booster YFV17D yellow fever vaccination, bulk TCR alpha and beta repertoires underwent longitudinal sequencing. Two healthy male donors, one aged 18 to 29 and one aged 30 to 40 years, were included in the cohort. Blood was collected at multiple timepoints before and after primary and secondary immunization, and bulk PBMC replicates and cell subsets were isolated.

The table lists this clonotype with a few counts. Its antigen is still unknown. Base quality data are lacking; no much larger clone is found one base away. From its cysteine to its phenylalanine, the CDR3 spans 15 amino acids. Solely the CDR3 DNA is kept, with 45 bases framed from the first base. V gives up 3 bases and J gives up 3 bases, and the segment between their germline ends measures 18 bases. CDR1 DFQATT and CDR2 SNEGSKA were looked up in the germline V gene (reference sequence). What the work shows at the level of the full study, not this receptor alone: Because only a couple of donors were included in the study, the extent to which the findings can be generalized is limited. After the booster, most clones that had expanded after primary vaccination were detected again (around 97% of CD4 and around nine tenths of CD8), suggesting broad maintenance of memory. A small share of clonotypes was detected in both CD4 and CD8 compartments, with the overlap likely arising from convergent recombination. Compared with the primary T-cell response, the secondary T-cell response was faster but weaker, reaching its peak on day 5 rather than on day 15. FACS-sorted repertoires could contain abundant contaminating clonotypes from the bulk population, so computational filtering was required.

Per the publication, the treatment or condition label means: live attenuated yellow fever vaccine strain. At every blood-draw timepoint, two biological replicates of bulk PBMCs were collected. A standard Ficoll-Paque protocol was used to isolate PBMCs from peripheral blood. RNA was extracted with TriZol from bulk PBMCs, CD4 and CD8 fractions, and dextramer-positive and dextramer-negative fractions. Synthesis of TCR cDNA relied on 5'RACE template switching, a step that introduced a universal primer site along with unique molecular identifiers. cDNA synthesis was primed from both the TCR alpha and TCR beta constant segments. Two PCR steps were used to amplify libraries, with sample barcodes and sequencing adapters being added in the second step. Sequencing of libraries was done on Illumina HiSeq 2500 (2x100 bp) or NovaSeq (2x150 bp). The source study handled its data this way. MIGEC handled demultiplexing of reads and collapsing into UMI consensus sequences, while MiXCR performed V(D)J alignment. Clonotypes responding to the vaccine were identified with edgeR on replicate PBMC samples, with the criteria of FDR below 0.01 and a log2 fold change above 5 up to day 15. Bulk clonotypes were assigned CD4 or CD8 identity according to which sequenced CD4 or CD8 repertoire held them at higher abundance. Using fastp at Q25 and MiXCR, TCRdb reprocessed the public reads and kept productive beta chains. When rows share a CDR3 protein, they turn into one entry using the most common DNA and genes. The V and J calls follow TCRdb's processing rather than the paper's. The sample table holds almost 600,000 distinct CDR3 sequences, of which about 13% were seen once. Jointly, the top ten make up around an eighth of the sample.

The chain is encoded by TRBV20-1 joined to TRBJ2-7; possibly the D gene is TRBD2, per 6 matching bases. The sample consisted of PBMCs, taken on the day of the yellow fever booster vaccination. The origin of this receptor is a man between 25 and 39 years old who received the YFV17D yellow fever vaccine. The CDR3 protein is CSASLDGSGLYEQYF. The sequenced DNA: TGCAGTGCTAGTCTGGATGGTAGCGGACTCTACGAGCAGTACTTC.